This TCR beta chain came from a study of T cell responses to AZD1222 COVID-19 vaccine. The CDR3 contains 15 residues. Germline CDR1 is SGHVS and CDR2 is FQNEAQ. The trim removed 3 bases at V and 4 bases at J, leaving 5 bases unmatched. Some clones are missing from TCRdb's copy, which holds only in-frame ones; the method was immunoSEQ multiplex PCR. Found here are about 120,000 clones, 85% to 95% of them singletons; the top ten hold 5%. Overall study results and limits: Baseline serostatus was positive in only six AZD1222 recipients. Regions 160-218 and 743-854 dominated among vaccine-associated CD4 TCRs spanning spike. Spike-specific TCR breadth rose after two AZD1222 doses, and depth rose as well.

Analysis merged second doses at about 4 or about 12 weeks. Of note for this clone: Its antigen is undetermined.

The receptor comes from an adult who received the AZD1222 COVID-19 vaccine. The chain is built from TRBV7-8 and TRBJ2-2; 7 positions agree with TRBD1. The sample consisted of peripheral blood, taken 28 days after the second AZD1222 dose. CDR3 sequence: CASSLRQGPTGELFF. The DNA of the CDR3 is TGTGCCAGCAGCTTGAGACAGGGACCCACCGGGGAGCTGTTTTTT. Full variable domain (rest looked up from reference TRBV7-8 and TRBJ2-2): GAGVSQSPRYKVAKRGQDVALRCDPISGHVSLFWYQQALGQGPEFLTYFQNEAQLDKSGLPSDRFFAERPEGSVSTLKIQRTQQEDSAVYLCASSLRQGPTGELFFGEGSRLTVL.